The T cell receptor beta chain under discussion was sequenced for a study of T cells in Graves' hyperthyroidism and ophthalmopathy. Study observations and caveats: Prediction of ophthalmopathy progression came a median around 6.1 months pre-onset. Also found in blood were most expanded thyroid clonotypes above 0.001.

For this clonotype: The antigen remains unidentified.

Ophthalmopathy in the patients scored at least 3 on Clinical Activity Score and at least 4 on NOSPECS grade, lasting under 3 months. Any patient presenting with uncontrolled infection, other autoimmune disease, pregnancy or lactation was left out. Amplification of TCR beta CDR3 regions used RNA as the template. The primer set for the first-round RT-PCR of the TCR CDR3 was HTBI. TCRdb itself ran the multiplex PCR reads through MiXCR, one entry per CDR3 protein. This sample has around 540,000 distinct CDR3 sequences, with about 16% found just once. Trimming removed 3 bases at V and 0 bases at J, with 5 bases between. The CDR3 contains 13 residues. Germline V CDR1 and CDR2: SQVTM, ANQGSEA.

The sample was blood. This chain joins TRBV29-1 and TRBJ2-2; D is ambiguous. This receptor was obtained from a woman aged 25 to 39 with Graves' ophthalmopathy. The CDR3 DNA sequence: TGCAGCGTTGATAATGCGAACACCGGGGAGCTGTTTTTT. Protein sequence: CSVDNANTGELFF.